This TCR beta chain was captured in a study of T cell responses to AZD1222 COVID-19 vaccine. General study points: Only after the peak T cell response were repertoires sampled. Females outnumbered males among donors, who were mostly white British; clonal diversity was possibly underestimated.

With 0 bases clipped from V and 11 bases from J, the junction kept 7 bases outside the gene matches. The CDR3 is made up of 14 amino acids. The V gene's germline CDR1 is SGHRS and CDR2 YFSETQ. Points on this clone: Antigen: not known.

Data came from immunoSEQ multiplex PCR; TCRdb stores just in-frame clones and leaves some out. The sample yields about 140,000 clones, roughly 92% seen once. The sequencing used peripheral blood, collected on day 0 of AZD1222 vaccination. The TCR sequence derives from an adult in good health. This chain joins TRBV5-1 and TRBJ1-5; 8 bases match TRBD1. CDR3 region: CASSLEGTGEAQHF. In DNA form, the CDR3 reads TGCGCCAGCAGCTTGGAGGGGACAGGTGAAGCCCAGCATTTT.